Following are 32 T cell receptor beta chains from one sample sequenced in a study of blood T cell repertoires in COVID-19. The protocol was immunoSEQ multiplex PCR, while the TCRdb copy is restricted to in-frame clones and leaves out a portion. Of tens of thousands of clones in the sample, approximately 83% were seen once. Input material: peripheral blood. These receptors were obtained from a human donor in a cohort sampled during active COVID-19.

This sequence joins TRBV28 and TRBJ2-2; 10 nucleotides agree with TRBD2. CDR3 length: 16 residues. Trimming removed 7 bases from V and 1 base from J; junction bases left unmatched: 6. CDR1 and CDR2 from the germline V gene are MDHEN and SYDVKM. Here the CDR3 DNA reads TGTGCCAGCAAACTAGCGGGGACGATGAACACCGGGGAGCTGTTTTTT. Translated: CASKLAGTMNTGELFF.

The CDR3 protein is CASSYSQSSGANVLTF. The CDR3 DNA reads as TGTGCCAGCAGCTACTCCCAAAGCTCTGGGGCCAACGTCCTGACTTTC. J is TRBJ2-6 and V is TRBV11-3, with D uncertain. Trimming stripped 4 bases from V and 0 bases from J, with 10 bases between. This CDR3 has 16 residues. From germline, CDR1 is SGHNT and CDR2 YENEEA.

CDR3 nucleotides: TGCGCCAGCAGGGGGGGACTAGCGTTTAGCACAGATACGCAGTATTTT. This codes for CASRGGLAFSTDTQYF. The J gene is TRBJ2-3, the V gene TRBV5-1; 10 positions agree with TRBD2. CDR3 length: 16 residues. Per germline, CDR1 SGHRS and CDR2 YFSETQ. Unmatched junction bases numbered 6, after V lost 5 bases and J lost 0 bases.

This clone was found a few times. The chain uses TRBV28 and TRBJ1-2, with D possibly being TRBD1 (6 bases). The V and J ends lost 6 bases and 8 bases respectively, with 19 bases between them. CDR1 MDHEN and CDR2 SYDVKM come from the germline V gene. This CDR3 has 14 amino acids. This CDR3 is CASSPKWARGGYTF. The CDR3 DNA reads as TGTGCCAGCAGCCCTAAATGGGCCAGGGGAGGCTACACCTTC.

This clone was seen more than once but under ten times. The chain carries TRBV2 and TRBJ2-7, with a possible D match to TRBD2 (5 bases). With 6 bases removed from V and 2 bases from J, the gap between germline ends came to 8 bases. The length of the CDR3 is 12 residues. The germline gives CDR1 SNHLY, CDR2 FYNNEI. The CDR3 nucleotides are TGTGCCAGCAGCGGGGAACCCTACGAGCAGTACTTC. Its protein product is CASSGEPYEQYF.

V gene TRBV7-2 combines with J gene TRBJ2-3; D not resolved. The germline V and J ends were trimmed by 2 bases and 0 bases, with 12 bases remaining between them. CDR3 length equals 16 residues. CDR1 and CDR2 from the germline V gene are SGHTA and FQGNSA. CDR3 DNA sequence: TGTGCCAGCAGCTTACTAGGCGTCTCTAGCACAGATACGCAGTATTTT. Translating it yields CASSLLGVSSTDTQYF.

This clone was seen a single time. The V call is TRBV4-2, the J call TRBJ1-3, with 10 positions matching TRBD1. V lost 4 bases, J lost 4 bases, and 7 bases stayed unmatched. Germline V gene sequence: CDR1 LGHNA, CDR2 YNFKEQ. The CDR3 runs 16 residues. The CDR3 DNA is TGTGCCAGCAGCCTTTTTGGGACAGGGGACGGAAACACCATATATTTT. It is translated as CASSLFGTGDGNTIYF.

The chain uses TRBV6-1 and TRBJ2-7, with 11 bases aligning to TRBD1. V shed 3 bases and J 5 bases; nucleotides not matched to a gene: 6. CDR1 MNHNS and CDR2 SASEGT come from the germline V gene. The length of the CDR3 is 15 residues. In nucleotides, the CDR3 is TGTGCCAGCAGTGAGGGGACAGGGGGGAGTCACGAGCAGTACTTC. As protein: CASSEGTGGSHEQYF.

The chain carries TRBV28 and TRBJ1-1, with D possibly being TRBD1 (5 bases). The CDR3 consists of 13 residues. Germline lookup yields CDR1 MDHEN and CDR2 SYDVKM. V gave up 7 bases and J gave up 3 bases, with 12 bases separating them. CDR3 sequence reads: CASTKQGYTEAFF. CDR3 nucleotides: TGTGCCAGCACTAAGCAGGGATACACTGAAGCTTTCTTT. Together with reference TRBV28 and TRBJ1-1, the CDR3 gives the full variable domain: DVKVTQSSRYLVKRTGEKVFLECVQDMDHENMFWYRQDPGLGLRLIYFSYDVKMKEKGDIPEGYSVSREKKERFSLILESASTNQTSMYLCASTKQGYTEAFFGQGTRLTVV.

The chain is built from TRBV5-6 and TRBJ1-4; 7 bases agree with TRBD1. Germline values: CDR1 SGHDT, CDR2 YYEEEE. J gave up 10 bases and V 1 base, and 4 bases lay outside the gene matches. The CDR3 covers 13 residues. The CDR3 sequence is CASSLQGEGKLFF. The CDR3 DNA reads TGTGCCAGCAGCTTGCAGGGGGAAGGAAAACTGTTTTTT. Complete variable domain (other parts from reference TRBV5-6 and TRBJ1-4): DAGVTQSPTHLIKTRGQQVTLRCSPKSGHDTVSWYQQALGQGPQFIFQYYEEEERQRGNFPDRFSGHQFPNYSSELNVNALLLGDSALYLCASSLQGEGKLFFGSGTQLSVL.

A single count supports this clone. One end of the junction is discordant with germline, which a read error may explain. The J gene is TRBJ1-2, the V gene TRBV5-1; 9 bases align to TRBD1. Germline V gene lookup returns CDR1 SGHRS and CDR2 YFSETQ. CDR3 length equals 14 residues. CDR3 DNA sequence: TGCGCCAGCAGCGCCGGACAGGGGCCCCTGTATCGATCCTTC. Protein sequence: CASSAGQGPLYRSF.

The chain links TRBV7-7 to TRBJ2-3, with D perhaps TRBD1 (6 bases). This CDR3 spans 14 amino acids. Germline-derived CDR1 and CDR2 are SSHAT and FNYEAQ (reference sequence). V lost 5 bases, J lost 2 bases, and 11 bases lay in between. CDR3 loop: CASSPTGPTDTQYF. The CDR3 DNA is TGTGCCAGCAGCCCAACAGGGCCCACAGATACGCAGTATTTT.

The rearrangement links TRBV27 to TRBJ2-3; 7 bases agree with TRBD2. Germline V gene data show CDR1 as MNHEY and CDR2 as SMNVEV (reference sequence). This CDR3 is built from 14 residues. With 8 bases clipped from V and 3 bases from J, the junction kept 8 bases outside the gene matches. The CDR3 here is CASRERGKTDTQYF. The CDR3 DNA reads TGTGCCAGCCGAGAGCGGGGTAAGACAGATACGCAGTATTTT.

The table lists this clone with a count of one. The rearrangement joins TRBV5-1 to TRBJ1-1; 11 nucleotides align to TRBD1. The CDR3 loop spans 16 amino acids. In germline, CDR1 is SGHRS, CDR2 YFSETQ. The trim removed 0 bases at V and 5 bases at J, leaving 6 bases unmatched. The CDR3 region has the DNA TGCGCCAGCAGCTTGGGCGGACAGGGGGCAGGTACTGAAGCTTTCTTT. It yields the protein CASSLGGQGAGTEAFF.

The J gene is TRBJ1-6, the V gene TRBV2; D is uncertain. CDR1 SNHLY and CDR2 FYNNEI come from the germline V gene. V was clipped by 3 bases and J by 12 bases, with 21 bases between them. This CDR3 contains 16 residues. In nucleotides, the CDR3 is TGTGCCAGCAGTGAGATTGGAGGTGATTTCGGGTTACCCCTCCACTTT. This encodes CASSEIGGDFGLPLHF.

CDR3 residues: CASSLSSSGRNIQYF. CDR3 coding DNA: TGTGCCAGCAGTTTATCATCTAGCGGGCGAAACATTCAGTACTTC. The chain combines TRBV28 with TRBJ2-4, with 8 bases aligning to TRBD2. CDR1 is MDHEN and CDR2 is SYDVKM in the germline V gene. Unmatched junction bases numbered 5, after V lost 1 base and J lost 6 bases. The CDR3 has 15 amino acids.

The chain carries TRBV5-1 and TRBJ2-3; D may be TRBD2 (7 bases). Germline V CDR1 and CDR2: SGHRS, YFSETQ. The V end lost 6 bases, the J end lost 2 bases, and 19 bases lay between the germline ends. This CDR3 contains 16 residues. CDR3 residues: CASTRGSAGATDTQYF. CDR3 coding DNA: TGCGCCAGCACTCGCGGATCGGCGGGGGCCACAGATACGCAGTATTTT.

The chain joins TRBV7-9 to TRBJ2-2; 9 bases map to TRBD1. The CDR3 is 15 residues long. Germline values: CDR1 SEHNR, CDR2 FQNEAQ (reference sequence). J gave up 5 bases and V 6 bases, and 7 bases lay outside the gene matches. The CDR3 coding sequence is TGTGCCAGCAGATCTCGGACAGGGGCAACCGGGGAGCTGTTTTTT. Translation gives CASRSRTGATGELFF. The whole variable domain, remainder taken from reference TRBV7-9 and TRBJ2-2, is DTGVSQNPRHKITKRGQNVTFRCDPISEHNRLYWYRQTLGQGPEFLTYFQNEAQLEKSRLLSDRFSAERPKGSFSTLEIQRTEQGDSAMYLCASRSRTGATGELFFGEGSRLTVL.

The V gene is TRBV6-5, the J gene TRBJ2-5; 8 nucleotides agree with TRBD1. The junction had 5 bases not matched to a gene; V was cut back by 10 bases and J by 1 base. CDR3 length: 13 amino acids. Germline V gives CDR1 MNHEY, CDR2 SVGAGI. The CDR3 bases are TGTGCCACCGCCAGGGGGCCCCAAGAGACCCAGTACTTC. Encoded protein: CATARGPQETQYF.

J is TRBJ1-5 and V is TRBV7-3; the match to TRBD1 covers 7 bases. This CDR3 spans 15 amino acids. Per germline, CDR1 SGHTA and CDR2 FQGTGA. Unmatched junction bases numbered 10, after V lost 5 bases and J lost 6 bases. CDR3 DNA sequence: TGTGCCAGCAGCCAAGCCGGGACAGAAACTCAGCCCCAGCATTTT. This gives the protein CASSQAGTETQPQHF.

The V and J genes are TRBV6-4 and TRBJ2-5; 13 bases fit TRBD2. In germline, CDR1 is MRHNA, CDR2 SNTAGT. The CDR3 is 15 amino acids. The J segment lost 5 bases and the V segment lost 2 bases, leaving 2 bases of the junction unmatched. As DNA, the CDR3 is TGTGCCAGCAGTGACCAGGGACTAGCGGGGGAGACCCAGTACTTC. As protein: CASSDQGLAGETQYF.

The CDR3: CASSTRRRLAGGISSYEQYF. CDR3 coding DNA: TGTGCCAGCAGCACCCGGAGGAGACTAGCGGGGGGGATTAGCTCCTACGAGCAGTACTTC. This chain links TRBV3-1 (or the pseudogene TRBV3-2) with TRBJ2-7, with 14 bases lining up with TRBD2. There are 20 residues in the CDR3. CDR1 is LGHDT, CDR2 YNNKEL, per germline (reference sequence). The J segment lost 0 bases and the V segment lost 5 bases, leaving 15 bases of the junction unmatched.

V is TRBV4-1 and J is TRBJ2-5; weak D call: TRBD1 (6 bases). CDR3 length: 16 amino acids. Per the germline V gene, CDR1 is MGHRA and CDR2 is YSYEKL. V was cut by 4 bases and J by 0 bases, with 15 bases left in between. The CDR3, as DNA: TGCGCCAGCAGCCTCCGGACAGAGGGGTACCAAGAGACCCAGTACTTC. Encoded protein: CASSLRTEGYQETQYF.

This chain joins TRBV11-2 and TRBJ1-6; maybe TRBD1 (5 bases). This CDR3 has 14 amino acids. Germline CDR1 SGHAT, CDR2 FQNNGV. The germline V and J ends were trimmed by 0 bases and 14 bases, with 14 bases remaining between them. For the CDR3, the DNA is TGTGCCAGCAGCTTAGACAGGGTGGTATTGACCCTCCACTTT. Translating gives CASSLDRVVLTLHF.

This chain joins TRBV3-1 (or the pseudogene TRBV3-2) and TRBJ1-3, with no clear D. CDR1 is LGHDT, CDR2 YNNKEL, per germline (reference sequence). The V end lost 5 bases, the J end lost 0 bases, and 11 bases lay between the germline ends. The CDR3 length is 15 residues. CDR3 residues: CASSSQVSSGNTIYF. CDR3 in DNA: TGTGCCAGCAGCTCTCAGGTGAGCTCTGGAAACACCATATATTTT.

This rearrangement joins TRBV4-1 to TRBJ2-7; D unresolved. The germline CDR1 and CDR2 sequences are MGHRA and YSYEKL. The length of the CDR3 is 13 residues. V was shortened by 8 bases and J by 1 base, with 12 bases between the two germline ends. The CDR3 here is CASSYRVSYEQYF. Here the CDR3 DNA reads TGCGCCAGCTCCTACCGGGTTTCCTACGAGCAGTACTTC.

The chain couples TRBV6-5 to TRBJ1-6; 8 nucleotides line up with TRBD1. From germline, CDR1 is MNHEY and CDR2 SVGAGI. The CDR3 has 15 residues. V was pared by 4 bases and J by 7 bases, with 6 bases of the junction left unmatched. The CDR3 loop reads CASSSTGAGNSPLHF. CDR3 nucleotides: TGTGCCAGCAGTTCGACAGGGGCGGGGAATTCACCCCTCCACTTT.

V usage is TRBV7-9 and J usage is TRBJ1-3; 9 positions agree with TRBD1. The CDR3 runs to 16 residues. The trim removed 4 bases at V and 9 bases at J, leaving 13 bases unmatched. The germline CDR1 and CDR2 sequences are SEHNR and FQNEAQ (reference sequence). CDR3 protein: CASSSLTGQGLGTIYF. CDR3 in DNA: TGTGCCAGCAGCTCCCTGACGGGACAGGGATTAGGCACCATATATTTT.

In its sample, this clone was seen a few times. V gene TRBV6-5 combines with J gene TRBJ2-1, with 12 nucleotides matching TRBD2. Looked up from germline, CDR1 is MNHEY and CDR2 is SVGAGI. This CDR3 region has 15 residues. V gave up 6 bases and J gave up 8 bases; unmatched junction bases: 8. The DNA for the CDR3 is TGTGCCAGCAGAGAGACTAGCGGGAGTCGCCATGAGCAGTTCTTC. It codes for CASRETSGSRHEQFF.

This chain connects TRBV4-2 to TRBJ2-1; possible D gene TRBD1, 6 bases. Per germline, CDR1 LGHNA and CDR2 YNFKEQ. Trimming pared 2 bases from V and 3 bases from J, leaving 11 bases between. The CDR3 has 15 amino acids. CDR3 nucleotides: TGTGCCAGCAGCCAATGGGCAGGGGTCTACAATGAGCAGTTCTTC. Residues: CASSQWAGVYNEQFF.

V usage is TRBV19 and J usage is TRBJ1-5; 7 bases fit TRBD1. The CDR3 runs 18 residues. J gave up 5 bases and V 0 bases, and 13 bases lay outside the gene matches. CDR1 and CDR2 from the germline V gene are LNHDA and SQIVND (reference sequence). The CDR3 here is CASSIDPRDRQTDQPQHF. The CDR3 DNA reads TGTGCCAGTAGTATAGATCCCCGGGACAGACAAACCGATCAGCCCCAGCATTTT.

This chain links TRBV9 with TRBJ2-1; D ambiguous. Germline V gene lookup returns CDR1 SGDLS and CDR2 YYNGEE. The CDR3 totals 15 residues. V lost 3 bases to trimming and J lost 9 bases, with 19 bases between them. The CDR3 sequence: CASSAAASPFGEQFF. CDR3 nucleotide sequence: TGTGCCAGCAGCGCGGCGGCTTCCCCCTTCGGTGAGCAGTTCTTC.